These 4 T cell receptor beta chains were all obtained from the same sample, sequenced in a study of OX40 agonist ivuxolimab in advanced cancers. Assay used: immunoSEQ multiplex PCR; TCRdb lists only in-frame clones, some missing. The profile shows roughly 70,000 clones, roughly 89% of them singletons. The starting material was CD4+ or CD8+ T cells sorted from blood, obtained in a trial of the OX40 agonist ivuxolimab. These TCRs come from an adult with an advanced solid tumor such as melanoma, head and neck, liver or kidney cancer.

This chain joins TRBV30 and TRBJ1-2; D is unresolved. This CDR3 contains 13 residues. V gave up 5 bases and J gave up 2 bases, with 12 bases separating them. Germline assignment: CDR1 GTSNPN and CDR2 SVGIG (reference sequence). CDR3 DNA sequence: TGTGCCTGGCAATCCGGGAGCAACTATGGCTACACCTTC. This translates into CAWQSGSNYGYTF.

The chain's CDR3 is CASSDGQTYEQYF. DNA for the CDR3: TGTGCCAGCAGTGATGGACAGACCTACGAGCAGTACTTC. The chain recombines TRBV6-1 with TRBJ2-7; tentatively, D is TRBD1 (6 bases). The CDR3 is 13 residues long. V lost 3 bases and J lost 2, with 8 bases in between. Germline CDR1 reads MNHNS; CDR2 reads SASEGT.

CDR3 coding DNA: TGTGCCAGCAGCTTAGTTGGGACTAGTTCTCGAGAGACCCAGTACTTC. Translation: CASSLVGTSSRETQYF. The V and J genes are TRBV7-2 and TRBJ2-5; 8 bases match TRBD2. CDR3 length: 16 residues. V trimming: 1 base; J trimming: 4 bases; junction bases outside the gene matches: 8. Germline-derived CDR1 and CDR2 are SGHTA and FQGNSA. The whole variable domain, filled in from reference TRBV7-2 and TRBJ2-5, reads GAGVSQSPSNKVTEKGKDVELRCDPISGHTALYWYRQSLGQGLEFLIYFQGNSAPDKSGLPSDRFSAERTGGSVSTLTIQRTQQEDSAVYLCASSLVGTSSRETQYFGPGTRLLVL.

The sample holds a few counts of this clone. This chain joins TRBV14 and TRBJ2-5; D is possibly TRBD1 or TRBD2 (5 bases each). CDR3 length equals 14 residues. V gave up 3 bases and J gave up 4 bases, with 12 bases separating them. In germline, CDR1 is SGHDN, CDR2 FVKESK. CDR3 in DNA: TGTGCCAGCAGCCAGATGGGGGTTCGAGAGACCCAGTACTTC. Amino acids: CASSQMGVRETQYF.